What follows is one T cell receptor (beta chain) and its context. This entry is derived from a study of T cell changes during pregnancy in multiple sclerosis. Some clones are missing from TCRdb's copy, which holds only in-frame ones; the method was immunoSEQ multiplex PCR. In the table there are 40,000 to 55,000 clones, less than 95% of which are singletons. V was clipped by 4 bases and J by 3 bases; unmatched bases: 5. The CDR3 spans 14 residues. The V gene's germline CDR1 is MNHEY and CDR2 SMNVEV (reference sequence). The material was CD8+ T cells from peripheral blood mononuclear cells, obtained in the second trimester of pregnancy. The gene calls are TRBV27 and TRBJ2-7; 8 bases map to TRBD1. This sequence was found in a female donor with multiple sclerosis, enrolled in a pregnancy study. In DNA, the CDR3 is TGTGCCAGCAGTTACGGACAGGGCTACTACGAGCAGTACTTC. Its protein is CASSYGQGYYEQYF.